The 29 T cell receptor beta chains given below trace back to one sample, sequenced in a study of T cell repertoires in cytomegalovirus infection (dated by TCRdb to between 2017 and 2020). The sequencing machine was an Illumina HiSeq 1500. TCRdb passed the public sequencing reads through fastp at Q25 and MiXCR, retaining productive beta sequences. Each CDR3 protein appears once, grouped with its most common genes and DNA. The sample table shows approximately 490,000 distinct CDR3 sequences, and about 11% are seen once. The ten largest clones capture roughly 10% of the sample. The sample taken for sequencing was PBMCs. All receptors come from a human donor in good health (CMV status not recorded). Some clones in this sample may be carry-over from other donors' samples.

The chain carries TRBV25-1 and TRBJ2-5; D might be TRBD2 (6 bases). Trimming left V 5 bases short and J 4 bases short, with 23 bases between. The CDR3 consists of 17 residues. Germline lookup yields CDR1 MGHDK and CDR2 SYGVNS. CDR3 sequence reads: CASSSTLGTRRRETQYF. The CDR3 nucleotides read TGTGCCAGCAGTTCAACCCTGGGGACTCGTCGAAGAGAGACCCAGTACTTC.

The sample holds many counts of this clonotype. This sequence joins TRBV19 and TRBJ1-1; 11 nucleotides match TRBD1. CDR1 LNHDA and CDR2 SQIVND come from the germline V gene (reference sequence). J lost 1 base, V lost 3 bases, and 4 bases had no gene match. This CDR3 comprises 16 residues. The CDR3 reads CASSIAGTGGNTEAFF. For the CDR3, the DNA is TGTGCCAGTAGTATCGCCGGGACAGGGGGGAACACTGAAGCTTTCTTT.

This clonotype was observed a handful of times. The CDR3 region is CASSLISQDTQYF. CDR3 sequence (DNA): TGCGCCAGCAGCTTGATTTCCCAGGATACGCAGTATTTT. V gene TRBV5-1 combines with J gene TRBJ2-3, with unresolved D. There are 13 residues in the CDR3. Germline values: CDR1 SGHRS, CDR2 YFSETQ. V lost 1 base and J lost 6, with 9 bases in between. Full variable domain (rest looked up from reference TRBV5-1 and TRBJ2-3): KAGVTQTPRYLIKTRGQQVTLSCSPISGHRSVSWYQQTPGQGLQFLFEYFSETQRNKGNFPGRFSGRQFSNSRSEMNVSTLELGDSALYLCASSLISQDTQYFGPGTRLTVL.

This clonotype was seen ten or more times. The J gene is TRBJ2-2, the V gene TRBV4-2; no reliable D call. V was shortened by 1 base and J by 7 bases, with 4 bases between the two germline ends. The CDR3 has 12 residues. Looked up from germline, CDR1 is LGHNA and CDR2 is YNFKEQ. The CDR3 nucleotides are TGTGCCAGCAGCCAAGGAGTCGGGGAGCTGTTTTTT. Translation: CASSQGVGELFF.

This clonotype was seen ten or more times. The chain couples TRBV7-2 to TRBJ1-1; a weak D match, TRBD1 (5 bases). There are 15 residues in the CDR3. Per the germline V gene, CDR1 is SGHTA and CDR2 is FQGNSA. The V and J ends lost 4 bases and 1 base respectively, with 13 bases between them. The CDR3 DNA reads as TGTGCCAGCAGCTCACCGTCCGGGGGGAACACTGAAGCTTTCTTT. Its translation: CASSSPSGGNTEAFF. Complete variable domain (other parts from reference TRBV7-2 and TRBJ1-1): GAGVSQSPSNKVTEKGKDVELRCDPISGHTALYWYRQSLGQGLEFLIYFQGNSAPDKSGLPSDRFSAERTGGSVSTLTIQRTQQEDSAVYLCASSSPSGGNTEAFFGQGTRLTVV.

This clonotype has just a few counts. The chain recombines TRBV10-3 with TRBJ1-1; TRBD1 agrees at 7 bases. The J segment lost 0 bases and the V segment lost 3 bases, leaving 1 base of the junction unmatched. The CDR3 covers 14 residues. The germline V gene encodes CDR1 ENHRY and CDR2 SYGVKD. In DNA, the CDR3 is TGTGCCATCAGTGAACAGGGGATGAACACTGAAGCTTTCTTT. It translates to CAISEQGMNTEAFF.

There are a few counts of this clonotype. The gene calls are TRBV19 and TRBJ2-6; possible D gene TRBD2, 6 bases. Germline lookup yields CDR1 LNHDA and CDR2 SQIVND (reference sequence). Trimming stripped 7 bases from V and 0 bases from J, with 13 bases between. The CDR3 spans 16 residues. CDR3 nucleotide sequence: TGTGCCAGTAAGGAGGGCTCAATCTCTGGGGCCAACGTCCTGACTTTC. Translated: CASKEGSISGANVLTF.

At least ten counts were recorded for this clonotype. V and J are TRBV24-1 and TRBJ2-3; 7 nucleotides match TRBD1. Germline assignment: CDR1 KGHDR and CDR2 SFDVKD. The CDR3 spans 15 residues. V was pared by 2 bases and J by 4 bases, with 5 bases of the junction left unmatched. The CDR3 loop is CATSDSVQGADTQYF. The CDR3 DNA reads TGTGCCACCAGTGATTCCGTCCAGGGGGCAGATACGCAGTATTTT.

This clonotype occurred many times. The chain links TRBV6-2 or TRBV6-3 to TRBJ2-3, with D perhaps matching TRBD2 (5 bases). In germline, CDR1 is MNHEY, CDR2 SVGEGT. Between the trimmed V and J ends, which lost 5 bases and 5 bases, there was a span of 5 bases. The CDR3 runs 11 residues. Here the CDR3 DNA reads TGTGCCAGCAGTCGGGAAGATACGCAGTATTTT. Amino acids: CASSREDTQYF.

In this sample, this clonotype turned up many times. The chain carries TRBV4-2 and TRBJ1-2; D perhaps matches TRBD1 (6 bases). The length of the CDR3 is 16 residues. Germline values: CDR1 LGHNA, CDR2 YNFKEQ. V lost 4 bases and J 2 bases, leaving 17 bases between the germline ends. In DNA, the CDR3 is TGTGCCAGCAGCCTGGGAGGAACAGGGCGCAACTATGGCTACACCTTC. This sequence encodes CASSLGGTGRNYGYTF.

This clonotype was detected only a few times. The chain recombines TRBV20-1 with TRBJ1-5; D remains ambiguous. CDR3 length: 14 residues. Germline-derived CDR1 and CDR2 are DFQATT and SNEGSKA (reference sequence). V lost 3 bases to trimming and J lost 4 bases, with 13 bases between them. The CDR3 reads CSASPDPFNQPQHF. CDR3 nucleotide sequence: TGCAGTGCTAGTCCTGACCCGTTTAATCAGCCCCAGCATTTT.

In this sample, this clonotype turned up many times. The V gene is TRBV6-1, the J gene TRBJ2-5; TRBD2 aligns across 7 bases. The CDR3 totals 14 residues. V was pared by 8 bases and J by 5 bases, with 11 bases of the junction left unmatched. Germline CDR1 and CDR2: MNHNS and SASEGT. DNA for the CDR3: TGTGCCAGCTCCGGGGGGACGGTAACGGAGACCCAGTACTTC. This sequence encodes CASSGGTVTETQYF.

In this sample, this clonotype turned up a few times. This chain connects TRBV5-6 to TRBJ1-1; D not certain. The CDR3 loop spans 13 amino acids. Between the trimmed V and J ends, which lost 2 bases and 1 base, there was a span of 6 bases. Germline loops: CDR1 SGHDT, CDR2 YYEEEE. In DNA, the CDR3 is TGTGCCAGCAGCTTTTCCGCGAACACTGAAGCTTTCTTT. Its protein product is CASSFSANTEAFF.

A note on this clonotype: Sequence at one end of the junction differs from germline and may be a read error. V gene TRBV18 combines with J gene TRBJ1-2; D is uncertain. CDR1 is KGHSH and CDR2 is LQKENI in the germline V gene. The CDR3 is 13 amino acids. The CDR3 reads CASSPSDDRAFSF. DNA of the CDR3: TGTGCCAGCTCACCCTCCGACGACCGAGCCTTCTCCTTC. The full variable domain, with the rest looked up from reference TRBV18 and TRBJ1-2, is NAGVMQNPRHLVRRRGQEARLRCSPMKGHSHVYWYRQLPEEGLKFMVYLQKENIIDESGMPKERFSAEFPKEGPSILRIQQVVRGDSAAYFCASSPSDDRAFSFGSGTRLTVV.

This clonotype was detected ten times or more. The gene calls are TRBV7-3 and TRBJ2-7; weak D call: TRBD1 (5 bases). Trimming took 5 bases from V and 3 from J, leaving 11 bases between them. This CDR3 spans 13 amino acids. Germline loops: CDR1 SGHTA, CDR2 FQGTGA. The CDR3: CASSADTLYEQYF. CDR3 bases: TGTGCCAGCAGCGCGGACACTCTCTACGAGCAGTACTTC.

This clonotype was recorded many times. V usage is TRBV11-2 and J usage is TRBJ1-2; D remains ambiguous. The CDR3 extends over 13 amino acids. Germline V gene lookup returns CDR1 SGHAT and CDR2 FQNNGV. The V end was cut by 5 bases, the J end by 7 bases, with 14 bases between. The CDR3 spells CASSTRAPGGYTF. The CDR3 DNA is TGTGCCAGCAGCACGCGTGCTCCGGGTGGCTACACCTTC.

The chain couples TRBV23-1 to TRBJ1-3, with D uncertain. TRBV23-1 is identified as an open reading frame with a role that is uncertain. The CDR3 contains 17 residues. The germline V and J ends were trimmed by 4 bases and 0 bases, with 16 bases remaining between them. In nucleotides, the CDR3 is TGCGCCAGCAGTCCGCCCCCGGACGGATACTCTGGAAACACCATATATTTT. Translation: CASSPPPDGYSGNTIYF.

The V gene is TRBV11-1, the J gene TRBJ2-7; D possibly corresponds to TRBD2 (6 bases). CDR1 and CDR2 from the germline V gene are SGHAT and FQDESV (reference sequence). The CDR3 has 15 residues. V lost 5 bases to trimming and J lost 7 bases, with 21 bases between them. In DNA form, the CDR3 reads TGTGCCAGCAGCCCGAGATGGCAGGGCGCGGGGGAGCAGTACTTC. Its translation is CASSPRWQGAGEQYF.

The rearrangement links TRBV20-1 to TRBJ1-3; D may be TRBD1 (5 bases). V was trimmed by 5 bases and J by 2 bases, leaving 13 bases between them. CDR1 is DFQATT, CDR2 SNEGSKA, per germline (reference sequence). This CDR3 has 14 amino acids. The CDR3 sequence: CSAESQDPGNTIYF. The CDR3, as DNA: TGCAGTGCTGAGTCACAGGATCCTGGAAACACCATATATTTT.

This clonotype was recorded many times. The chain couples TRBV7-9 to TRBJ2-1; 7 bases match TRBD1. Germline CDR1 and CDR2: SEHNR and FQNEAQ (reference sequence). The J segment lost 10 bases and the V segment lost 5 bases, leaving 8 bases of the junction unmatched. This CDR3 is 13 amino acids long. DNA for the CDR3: TGTGCCAGCAGCCAAACGACAGGGTCCGAGCAGTTCTTC. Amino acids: CASSQTTGSEQFF. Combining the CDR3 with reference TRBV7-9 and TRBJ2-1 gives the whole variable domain DTGVSQNPRHKITKRGQNVTFRCDPISEHNRLYWYRQTLGQGPEFLTYFQNEAQLEKSRLLSDRFSAERPKGSFSTLEIQRTEQGDSAMYLCASSQTTGSEQFFGPGTRLTVL.

This CDR3 reads CASIGTATSYEQYF. The CDR3, as DNA: TGTGCCAGCATCGGGACAGCCACCTCCTACGAGCAGTACTTC. This sequence joins TRBV6-2 or TRBV6-3 and TRBJ2-7; TRBD1 matches at 7 bases. Unmatched junction bases numbered 6, after V lost 7 bases and J lost 0 bases. CDR3 length: 14 amino acids. The germline V gene has CDR1 MNHEY and CDR2 SVGEGT.

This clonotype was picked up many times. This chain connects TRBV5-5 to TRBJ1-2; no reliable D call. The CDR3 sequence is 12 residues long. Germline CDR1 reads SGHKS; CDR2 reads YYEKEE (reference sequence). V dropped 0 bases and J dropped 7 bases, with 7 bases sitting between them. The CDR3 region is CASSLEIGGYTF. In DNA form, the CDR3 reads TGTGCCAGCAGCTTGGAAATCGGTGGCTACACCTTC.

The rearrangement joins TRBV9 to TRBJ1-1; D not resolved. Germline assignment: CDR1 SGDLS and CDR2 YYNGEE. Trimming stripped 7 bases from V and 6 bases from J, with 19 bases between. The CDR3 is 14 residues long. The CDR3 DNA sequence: TGTGCCAGCGCCCCGGGTTTAGGTTTCGCTGAAGCTTTCTTT. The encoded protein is CASAPGLGFAEAFF.

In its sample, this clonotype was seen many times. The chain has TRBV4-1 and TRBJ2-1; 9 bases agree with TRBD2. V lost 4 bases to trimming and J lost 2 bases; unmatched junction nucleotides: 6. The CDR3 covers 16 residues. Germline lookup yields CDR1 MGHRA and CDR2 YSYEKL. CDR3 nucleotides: TGCGCCAGCAGCCCGCGACTAGCGGCAACCTACAATGAGCAGTTCTTC. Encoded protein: CASSPRLAATYNEQFF.

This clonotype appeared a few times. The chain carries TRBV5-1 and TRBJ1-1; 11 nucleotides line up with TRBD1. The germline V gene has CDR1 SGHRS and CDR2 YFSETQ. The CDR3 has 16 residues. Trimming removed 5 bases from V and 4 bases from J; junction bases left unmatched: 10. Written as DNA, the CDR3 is TGCGCCAGCAGTTCGGGACAGGGGGAGATTGGCACTGAAGCTTTCTTT. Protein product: CASSSGQGEIGTEAFF.

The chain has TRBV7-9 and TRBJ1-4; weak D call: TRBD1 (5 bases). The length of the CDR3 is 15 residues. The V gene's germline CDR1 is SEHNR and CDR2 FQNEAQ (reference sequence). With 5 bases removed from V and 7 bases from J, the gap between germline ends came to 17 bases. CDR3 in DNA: TGTGCCAGCAGCGCCTTTACAGGTCCTGCTGAAAAACTGTTTTTT. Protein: CASSAFTGPAEKLFF.

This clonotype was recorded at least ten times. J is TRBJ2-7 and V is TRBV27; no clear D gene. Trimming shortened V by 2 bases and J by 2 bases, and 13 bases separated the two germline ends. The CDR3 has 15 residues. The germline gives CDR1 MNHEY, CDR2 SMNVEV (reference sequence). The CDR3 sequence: CASSLVTVTPYEQYF. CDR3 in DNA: TGTGCCAGCAGTTTAGTAACAGTCACCCCCTACGAGCAGTACTTC.

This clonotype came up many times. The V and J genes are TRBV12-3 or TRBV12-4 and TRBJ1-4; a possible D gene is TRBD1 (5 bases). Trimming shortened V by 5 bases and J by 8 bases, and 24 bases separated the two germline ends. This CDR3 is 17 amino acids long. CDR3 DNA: TGTGCCAGCAGTACATCTCGCGGGGGGGTAAGAAGGGAAAAACTGTTTTTT. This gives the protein CASSTSRGGVRREKLFF.

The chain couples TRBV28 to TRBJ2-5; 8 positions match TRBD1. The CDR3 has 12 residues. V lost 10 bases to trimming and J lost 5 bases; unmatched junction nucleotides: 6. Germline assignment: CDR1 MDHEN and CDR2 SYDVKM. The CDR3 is CATIRQGETQYF. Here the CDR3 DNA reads TGTGCCACTATTCGACAGGGGGAGACCCAGTACTTC.